A single sample is the source of the 22 T cell receptor beta chains below, sequenced in a study of PD-L1 blockade in urothelial cancer. TCRdb's table, derived via immunoSEQ multiplex PCR, lists solely in-frame clones and lacks some. The sample contains 54,000 or so clones, 75% to 90% of which appear only once. Time point indicated: pretreatment peripheral blood. Specimen: PBMCs, collected around atezolizumab (anti-PD-L1) treatment. The source of these receptors is a man over 45 with urothelial cancer.

J is TRBJ2-1 and V is TRBV29-1, with D maybe TRBD1 (7 bases). The CDR3 has 17 residues. V lost 1 base and J 0 bases, leaving 16 bases between the germline ends. In germline, CDR1 is SQVTM, CDR2 ANQGSEA. The CDR3 DNA follows: TGCAGCGTTGAAGCCGCGGGACAGTTTTTCTCCTACAATGAGCAGTTCTTC. Protein sequence: CSVEAAGQFFSYNEQFF.

This chain uses TRBV7-8 with TRBJ2-7; D may be TRBD1 (6 bases). The CDR3 length is 17 residues. The V gene's germline CDR1 is SGHVS and CDR2 FQNEAQ. The germline V and J ends were trimmed by 0 bases and 2 bases, with 17 bases remaining between them. DNA of the CDR3: TGTGCCAGCAGCTTAGCCAGGGGTCAAATCCAGGCCTACGAGCAGTACTTC. Amino acid sequence: CASSLARGQIQAYEQYF.

The V and J genes are TRBV7-6 and TRBJ2-7; tentative D call: TRBD2 (6 bases). CDR3 length: 16 amino acids. Deletions cut 0 bases from V and 0 bases from J, with 12 bases between. From germline, CDR1 is SGHVS and CDR2 FNYEAQ. CDR3 sequence: CASSLAQAGNSYEQYF. The CDR3 DNA follows: TGTGCCAGCAGCTTAGCGCAGGCGGGGAACTCCTACGAGCAGTACTTC.

The chain has TRBV11-3 and TRBJ2-5; 8 bases line up with TRBD2. Germline V gene sequence: CDR1 SGHNT, CDR2 YENEEA. Unmatched junction bases numbered 6, after V lost 5 bases and J lost 4 bases. The CDR3 consists of 14 residues. The CDR3 loop reads CASSTGGNGETQYF. The CDR3 bases are TGTGCCAGCAGCACGGGGGGGAACGGAGAGACCCAGTACTTC.

The chain joins TRBV5-1 to TRBJ1-2; D possibly corresponds to TRBD1 (6 bases). Germline CDR1 reads SGHRS; CDR2 reads YFSETQ. This CDR3 has 16 residues. Trimming removed 2 bases at V and 6 bases at J, with 20 bases between. The CDR3 loop is CASSFGGRSVVDGYTF. The DNA of the CDR3 is TGCGCCAGCAGCTTCGGGGGGCGGTCCGTCGTGGATGGCTACACCTTC.

The J gene is TRBJ2-1, the V gene TRBV7-2; D is possibly TRBD1 (6 bases). Per germline, CDR1 SGHTA and CDR2 FQGNSA. The V gene lost 0 bases and the J gene lost 2 bases, with 11 bases spanning the gap. The CDR3 spans 16 residues. The CDR3 protein is CASSLAGTNPYNEQFF. The CDR3 DNA follows: TGTGCCAGCAGCTTAGCCGGGACAAATCCCTACAATGAGCAGTTCTTC.

The sample holds a few counts of this clone. V usage is TRBV7-9 and J usage is TRBJ2-3; 14 nucleotides agree with TRBD2. Trimming at V came to 5 bases and at J to 7 bases, leaving 5 bases not matched to a gene. This CDR3 has 15 amino acids. CDR1 is SEHNR and CDR2 is FQNEAQ in the germline V gene (reference sequence). CDR3 region: CASSKTSGGANTQYF. CDR3 bases: TGTGCCAGCAGCAAGACTAGCGGGGGGGCGAATACGCAGTATTTT.

The chain uses TRBV28 and TRBJ2-3; 9 bases are shared with TRBD2. CDR1 is MDHEN, CDR2 SYDVKM, per germline. The CDR3 spans 17 residues. After removal of 5 bases from V and 2 bases from J, the junction contained 11 bases not matched to a gene. The CDR3 reads CASSGGWREGYTDTQYF. The CDR3 DNA reads TGTGCCAGCAGTGGGGGGTGGCGGGAGGGGTACACAGATACGCAGTATTTT.

The chain employs TRBV6-4 and TRBJ2-1; D is ambiguous. The CDR3 sequence is 14 residues long. The germline V gene has CDR1 MRHNA and CDR2 SNTAGT. The ends were cut back, 5 bases at V and 8 bases at J, with 16 bases in the middle. The CDR3 DNA follows: TGTGCCAGCAGTTCCCCGCTGTTAGCCCATGAGCAGTTCTTC. This codes for CASSSPLLAHEQFF.

This rearrangement joins TRBV9 to TRBJ2-3; TRBD2 might be the D (6 bases). CDR1 SGDLS and CDR2 YYNGEE come from the germline V gene. The CDR3 extends over 15 amino acids. V lost 4 bases to trimming and J lost 1 base, with 13 bases between them. For the CDR3, the DNA is TGTGCCAGCAGCCTTTGGGGCGGGGGCACAGATACGCAGTATTTT. Protein: CASSLWGGGTDTQYF.

This clone was detected a few times. The chain couples TRBV9 to TRBJ2-3; 8 nucleotides align to TRBD2. The ends lost 1 base at V and 2 bases at J; junction bases unmatched: 6. Germline lookup yields CDR1 SGDLS and CDR2 YYNGEE. The CDR3 runs 16 residues. CDR3 in amino acids: CASSVQTSVPTDTQYF. In DNA, the CDR3 is TGTGCCAGCAGCGTACAGACTAGCGTTCCCACAGATACGCAGTATTTT.

The rearrangement links TRBV27 to TRBJ2-6; tentative D call: TRBD1 (5 bases). Per the germline V gene, CDR1 is MNHEY and CDR2 is SMNVEV (reference sequence). V lost 1 base and J lost 1, with 14 bases in between. CDR3 length: 18 amino acids. In DNA, the CDR3 is TGTGCCAGCAGTTTATGGTGGGGCCAGATGTCTGGGGCCAACGTCCTGACTTTC. This codes for CASSLWWGQMSGANVLTF.

The chain has TRBV29-1 and TRBJ2-7, with D possibly matching TRBD2 (5 bases). The CDR3 is made up of 14 amino acids. Trimming took off 2 bases at V and 4 bases at J, with 15 bases between the two ends. Germline V CDR1 and CDR2: SQVTM, ANQGSEA. The CDR3 nucleotides are TGCAGCGTTGAATATCCCCTTGGGAGTTACGAGCAGTACTTC. As protein: CSVEYPLGSYEQYF.

The chain uses TRBV2 and TRBJ2-2; 9 bases map to TRBD1. Germline V lookup: CDR1 SNHLY, CDR2 FYNNEI. The CDR3 sequence is 15 residues long. V lost 10 bases, J lost 2 bases, and 8 bases stayed unmatched. CDR3 nucleotides: TGTGCCACTGCGGGGACAGGGAGAAACACCGGGGAGCTGTTTTTT. Translating it yields CATAGTGRNTGELFF.

The V call is TRBV6-6, the J call TRBJ2-7; 8 positions match TRBD1. The trim removed 6 bases at V and 7 bases at J, leaving 8 bases unmatched. The CDR3 spans 13 residues. Germline CDR1 and CDR2: MNHNY and SVGAGI (reference sequence). The CDR3 spells CASSGGQGVEQYF. CDR3 DNA sequence: TGTGCCAGCAGCGGTGGACAGGGAGTGGAGCAGTACTTC.

The chain recombines TRBV28 with TRBJ1-5, with a tentative D call TRBD1 (6 bases). Trimming pared 4 bases from V and 2 bases from J, leaving 12 bases between. There are 15 residues in the CDR3. CDR1 and CDR2 from the germline V gene are MDHEN and SYDVKM. The DNA for the CDR3 is TGTGCCAGCAGTTGGCCCAGGGGTCGCAATCAGCCCCAGCATTTT. Protein product: CASSWPRGRNQPQHF.

The chain uses TRBV5-6 and TRBJ2-7, with D possibly TRBD2 on 5 matching bases. V lost 0 bases to trimming and J lost 3 bases, with 13 bases between them. This CDR3 contains 15 residues. Germline V lookup: CDR1 SGHDT, CDR2 YYEEEE. CDR3 sequence reads: CASSLATGRFYEQYF. Here the CDR3 DNA reads TGTGCCAGCAGCTTGGCCACGGGAAGGTTCTACGAGCAGTACTTC. Combining the CDR3 with reference TRBV5-6 and TRBJ2-7 gives the whole variable domain DAGVTQSPTHLIKTRGQQVTLRCSPKSGHDTVSWYQQALGQGPQFIFQYYEEEERQRGNFPDRFSGHQFPNYSSELNVNALLLGDSALYLCASSLATGRFYEQYFGPGTRLTVT.

The chain recombines TRBV5-4 with TRBJ2-1; 8 nucleotides line up with TRBD1. V shed 4 bases, J shed 8 bases, and the junction held 8 bases outside the gene matches. The CDR3 spans 14 residues. Looked up from germline, CDR1 is SGHNT and CDR2 is YYREEE (reference sequence). The CDR3 loop reads CASSQGQGLYEQFF. The CDR3 region has the DNA TGTGCCAGCAGCCAAGGACAGGGATTGTATGAGCAGTTCTTC.

The J gene is TRBJ2-4, the V gene TRBV2, with D possibly TRBD1 on 5 matching bases. The CDR3 extends over 17 amino acids. Germline V gene sequence: CDR1 SNHLY, CDR2 FYNNEI. Trimming took off 3 bases at V and 0 bases at J, with 15 bases between the two ends. CDR3 sequence reads: CASSEWGPYEAKNIQYF. CDR3 DNA: TGTGCCAGCAGTGAGTGGGGCCCCTACGAAGCCAAAAACATTCAGTACTTC. The full variable domain, its missing parts supplied by reference TRBV2 and TRBJ2-4, is EPEVTQTPSHQVTQMGQEVILRCVPISNHLYFYWYRQILGQKVEFLVSFYNNEISEKSEIFDDQFSVERPDGSNFTLKIRSTKLEDSAMYFCASSEWGPYEAKNIQYFGAGTRLSVL.

V gene TRBV27 combines with J gene TRBJ2-1; 11 bases agree with TRBD2. The CDR3 contains 15 residues. After removal of 6 bases from V and 6 bases from J, the junction contained 7 bases not matched to a gene. Per germline, CDR1 MNHEY and CDR2 SMNVEV (reference sequence). The CDR3 loop is CASRALAGGTNEQFF. The DNA for the CDR3 is TGTGCCAGCAGAGCCCTAGCGGGAGGAACCAATGAGCAGTTCTTC.

The chain has TRBV19 and TRBJ2-1; D might be TRBD2 (6 bases). Between the trimmed V and J ends, which lost 7 bases and 0 bases, there was a span of 13 bases. This CDR3 region has 15 residues. Germline V gene lookup returns CDR1 LNHDA and CDR2 SQIVND (reference sequence). The CDR3 nucleotides read TGTGCCAGTACACTAGCATCCAGCTCCTACAATGAGCAGTTCTTC. Translating gives CASTLASSSYNEQFF.

The chain carries TRBV30 and TRBJ2-4, with D possibly matching TRBD2 (5 bases). Trimming pared 2 bases from V and 3 bases from J, leaving 5 bases between. The CDR3 runs to 12 residues. The germline gives CDR1 GTSNPN, CDR2 SVGIG (reference sequence). CDR3 protein: CAWSTSKNIQYF. Written as DNA, the CDR3 is TGTGCCTGGAGTACTAGCAAAAACATTCAGTACTTC.